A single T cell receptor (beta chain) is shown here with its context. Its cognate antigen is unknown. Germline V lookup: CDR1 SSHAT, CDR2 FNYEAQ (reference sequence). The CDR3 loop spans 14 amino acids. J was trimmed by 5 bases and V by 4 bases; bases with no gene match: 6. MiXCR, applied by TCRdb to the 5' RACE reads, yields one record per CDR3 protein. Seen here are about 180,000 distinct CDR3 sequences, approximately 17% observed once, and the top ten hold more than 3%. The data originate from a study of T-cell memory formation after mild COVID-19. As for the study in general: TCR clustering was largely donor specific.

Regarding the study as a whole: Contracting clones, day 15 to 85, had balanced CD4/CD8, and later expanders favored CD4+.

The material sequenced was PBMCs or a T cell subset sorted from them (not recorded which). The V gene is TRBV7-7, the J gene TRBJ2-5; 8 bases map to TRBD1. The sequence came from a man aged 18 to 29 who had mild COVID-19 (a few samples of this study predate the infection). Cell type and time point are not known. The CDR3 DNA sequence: TGTGCCAGCAGCTCGACAGGGGCAGGGGAGACCCAGTACTTC. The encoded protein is CASSSTGAGETQYF.